These 15 T cell receptor beta chains originate from one sample sequenced in a study of T cell changes during pregnancy in multiple sclerosis (dated by TCRdb to about 2019). The library was made by the immunoSEQ multiplex PCR assay. Drawn from immuneACCESS, this table holds only the in-frame rearrangements with V and J called that TCRdb kept. Clones are partly lost; checked studies trace under half to an unresolved V gene and leave the rest unexplained. For this sample there are about 97,000 clones; about nine tenths appear just once. The top ten constitute approximately 0.76% of the sample. This specimen was peripheral blood, taken in the second trimester of pregnancy. The receptors here all came from a female donor in good health, enrolled as a control in a pregnancy study.

The CDR3 DNA follows: TGCGCCAGCAGCTTGCTGGGGCCGTACACCGGGGAGCTGTTTTTT. It codes for CASSLLGPYTGELFF. The chain links TRBV5-1 to TRBJ2-2; the D gene is possibly TRBD1 (5 bases). Trimming took off 1 base at V and 3 bases at J, with 10 bases between the two ends. The CDR3 sequence is 15 residues long. The V gene's germline CDR1 is SGHRS and CDR2 YFSETQ.

The V and J genes are TRBV28 and TRBJ2-1; 16 bases line up with TRBD2. V shed 2 bases, J shed 2 bases, and the junction held 15 bases outside the gene matches. Germline lookup yields CDR1 MDHEN and CDR2 SYDVKM. The CDR3 has 22 amino acids. CDR3 DNA sequence: TGTGCCAGCAGTTTAGATTGGTGGGGACTAGCGGGAGGGAAACGCACCTACAATGAGCAGTTCTTC. Its protein product is CASSLDWWGLAGGKRTYNEQFF.

V and J are TRBV14 and TRBJ1-6; D unresolved. The CDR3 consists of 15 residues. Germline-derived CDR1 and CDR2 are SGHDN and FVKESK. V lost 0 bases and J 6 bases, leaving 9 bases between the germline ends. The CDR3 DNA reads TGTGCCAGCAGCCAAGATTTCCACATTAATTCACCCCTCCACTTT. It is translated as CASSQDFHINSPLHF.

The chain couples TRBV11-2 to TRBJ2-2, with 11 bases that match TRBD2. V shed 8 bases, J shed 1 base, and the junction held 6 bases outside the gene matches. CDR3 length equals 16 residues. Germline assignment: CDR1 SGHAT and CDR2 FQNNGV. CDR3 region: CASDPGLAENTGELFF. The CDR3 region has the DNA TGTGCCAGCGATCCGGGACTAGCGGAGAACACCGGGGAGCTGTTTTTT. The full variable domain, its missing parts supplied by reference TRBV11-2 and TRBJ2-2, is EAGVAQSPRYKIIEKRQSVAFWCNPISGHATLYWYQQILGQGPKLLIQFQNNGVVDDSQLPKDRFSAERLKGVDSTLKIQPAKLEDSAVYLCASDPGLAENTGELFFGEGSRLTVL.

The V and J genes are TRBV19 and TRBJ2-3; D gene unclear. The CDR3 runs to 15 residues. V lost 2 bases and J lost 1, with 10 bases in between. Per the germline V gene, CDR1 is LNHDA and CDR2 is SQIVND (reference sequence). Here the CDR3 DNA reads TGTGCCAGTAGTATAAATGGGCAGGGCACAGATACGCAGTATTTT. Its protein product is CASSINGQGTDTQYF.

This clone was seen once. CDR3 sequence (DNA): TGTGCCAGTAGCCCACAGGGCTCTTATGAGACCCAGTACTTC. Its protein is CASSPQGSYETQYF. The V and J genes are TRBV19 and TRBJ2-5; D perhaps matches TRBD1 (6 bases). This CDR3 is built from 14 residues. Germline V gene lookup returns CDR1 LNHDA and CDR2 SQIVND (reference sequence). V lost 6 bases and J lost 5, with 16 bases in between. Full variable domain (missing parts from reference TRBV19 and TRBJ2-5): DGGITQSPKYLFRKEGQNVTLSCEQNLNHDAMYWYRQDPGQGLRLIYYSQIVNDFQKGDIAEGYSVSREKKESFPLTVTSAQKNPTAFYLCASSPQGSYETQYFGPGTRLLVL.

This clone occurred once. The chain has TRBV6-1 and TRBJ2-3; D possibly corresponds to TRBD2 (6 bases). CDR1 is MNHNS and CDR2 is SASEGT in the germline V gene. This CDR3 spans 16 amino acids. The V gene lost 6 bases and the J gene lost 6 bases, with 22 bases spanning the gap. The CDR3 DNA is TGTGCCAGCAGAGAACACGGCGGGACCTCTCGGGATACGCAGTATTTT. Translating gives CASREHGGTSRDTQYF.

The chain couples TRBV4-3 to TRBJ1-2; 8 bases are shared with TRBD1. CDR3 length: 14 residues. V lost 1 base to trimming and J lost 4 bases; unmatched junction nucleotides: 2. Germline V gene sequence: CDR1 LGHNA, CDR2 YSLEER. CDR3 sequence reads: CASSQGQGTYGYTF. CDR3 nucleotides: TGCGCCAGCAGCCAAGGACAGGGGACCTATGGCTACACCTTC.

This chain links TRBV11-2 with TRBJ2-7; 7 bases match TRBD2. This CDR3 comprises 16 residues. Trimming at V came to 2 bases and at J to 0 bases, leaving 7 bases not matched to a gene. CDR1 is SGHAT, CDR2 FQNNGV, per germline. Here the CDR3 DNA reads TGTGCCAGCAGCTTACCCCGGGGGGTGGGCTCCTACGAGCAGTACTTC. Residues: CASSLPRGVGSYEQYF.

V and J are TRBV5-4 and TRBJ2-7; 9 nucleotides match TRBD1. Germline trimming cut 2 bases from V and 3 bases from J; bases unmatched to any gene: 9. The CDR3 length is 16 residues. The V gene's germline CDR1 is SGHNT and CDR2 YYREEE (reference sequence). CDR3 DNA sequence: TGTGCCAGCAGCTTACCAGGGGGACAGGGCGTCTACGAGCAGTACTTC. Amino acid sequence: CASSLPGGQGVYEQYF.

The J gene is TRBJ1-2, the V gene TRBV7-9; D might be TRBD1 (6 bases). The CDR3 is made up of 18 amino acids. Trimming removed 4 bases at V and 4 bases at J, with 25 bases between. Germline-derived CDR1 and CDR2 are SEHNR and FQNEAQ (reference sequence). The CDR3 here is CASSSTPGGRVLSYGYTF. The CDR3 DNA follows: TGTGCCAGCAGCTCGACCCCTGGGGGCCGGGTCTTGTCCTATGGCTACACCTTC.

In DNA form, the CDR3 reads TGTGCCAGCACCACGGGGAGGGGGAACACTGAAGCTTTCTTT. The encoded protein is CASTTGRGNTEAFF. This sequence joins TRBV6-1 and TRBJ1-1; TRBD1 might be the D (5 bases). CDR3 size: 14 residues. The V gene lost 7 bases and the J gene lost 1 base, with 13 bases spanning the gap. The germline gives CDR1 MNHNS, CDR2 SASEGT.

This chain uses TRBV4-3 with TRBJ2-7; 7 bases are a match to TRBD1. V lost 3 bases, J lost 3 bases, and 8 bases stayed unmatched. The CDR3 consists of 15 residues. Looked up from germline, CDR1 is LGHNA and CDR2 is YSLEER. CDR3 nucleotides: TGCGCCAGCAGCCATTCGACAGGGACGATCTACGAGCAGTACTTC. Protein: CASSHSTGTIYEQYF.

The gene calls are TRBV19 and TRBJ2-1; 8 bases fit TRBD2. Germline V gene data show CDR1 as LNHDA and CDR2 as SQIVND (reference sequence). CDR3 size: 14 residues. Trimming cost V 7 bases and J 2 bases; bases outside gene matches: 4. CDR3 sequence: CASKAGAPYNEQFF. In DNA form, the CDR3 reads TGTGCCAGTAAAGCGGGGGCCCCCTACAATGAGCAGTTCTTC.

The rearrangement joins TRBV5-1 to TRBJ2-7; tentative D call: TRBD2 (6 bases). The CDR3 loop spans 14 amino acids. The V gene lost 1 base and the J gene lost 0 bases, with 8 bases spanning the gap. Per germline, CDR1 SGHRS and CDR2 YFSETQ. The CDR3, as DNA: TGCGCCAGCAGCTTGACGCGGGGCTCCTACGAGCAGTACTTC. It yields the protein CASSLTRGSYEQYF.